This TCR beta chain was obtained from a study of cytomegalovirus exposure and HLA in healthy donors. CDR1 and CDR2 from the germline V gene are SGHRS and YFSETQ. This CDR3 contains 15 residues. V lost 0 bases, J lost 1 base, and 10 bases lay in between. A remark on this clone: Its antigen is undetermined.

60 Vbeta and 13 Jbeta primers were used in PCR. TCRdb's copy holds only in-frame clones and misses some; the assay was immunoSEQ multiplex PCR. Across around 70,000 clones, the top ten clones capture roughly 2.6% of the sample. General study points: Some public TCRs appeared in many individuals, while most sequences were rare. V- and J-gene trimming of TCR beta was linked (in a later analysis) to a missense DCLRE1C variant.

Donors were nominally healthy when sampled, though unrecorded immune exposures were likely. The origin of this receptor is a female donor in good health and CMV-seropositive. V gene TRBV5-1 combines with J gene TRBJ1-1; a possible D gene is TRBD1 (5 bases). The material sequenced was PBMCs. CDR3 coding DNA: TGCGCCAGCAGCTTGGAGACAGATTGGAACACTGAAGCTTTCTTT. Translation gives CASSLETDWNTEAFF.